The rows below give T cell receptor beta chains drawn from one sample of a study of regulatory T cells in long-lasting Graves disease. MiXCR, run by TCRdb on the multiplex PCR reads, gives a single entry per CDR3 protein. The table includes about 430,000 distinct CDR3 sequences, 15% detected once. Separately, the same data were catalogued under a study of T cells in Graves' hyperthyroidism and ophthalmopathy.

This specimen consisted of peripheral blood mononuclear cells (PBMCs), obtained at new diagnosis, from a patient treated with antithyroid drugs. Receptors were obtained from a woman between 40 and 50 years old with Graves disease. Both conserved end residues are part of each CDR3. A D gene is named only where the DNA matches it firmly. Expanded clones get a size class; other rows say once, few or many, or leave the size out.

V gene: TRBV6-1; D gene: NA; J gene: TRBJ1-3; clone size: NA; CDR3 DNA: TGTGCCAGCAGACTCAGCTCTGGAAACACCATATATTTT; CDR3 protein: CASRLSSGNTIYF
V gene: TRBV5-6; D gene: TRBD2; J gene: TRBJ2-5; clone size: many; CDR3 DNA: TGTGCCAGCAGCTTGGGCCTAGCGGGAGTGCAGGAGACCCAGTACTTC; CDR3 protein: CASSLGLAGVQETQYF
V gene: TRBV6-5; D gene: NA; J gene: TRBJ2-1; clone size: many; CDR3 DNA: TGTGCCAGCAGTTACCCGGAGGAGGTCAATGAGCAGTTCTTC; CDR3 protein: CASSYPEEVNEQFF
V gene: TRBV20-1; D gene: NA; J gene: TRBJ1-2; clone size: NA; CDR3 DNA: TGCAGTGCTAGAGGGACCCAGGAGTACTATGGCTACACCTTC; CDR3 protein: CSARGTQEYYGYTF
V gene: TRBV10-3; D gene: NA; J gene: TRBJ2-5; clone size: NA; CDR3 DNA: TGTGCCATCAGTGAGCCAGGGAAGGGGGGCTTGGAGACCCAGTACTTC; CDR3 protein: CAISEPGKGGLETQYF
V gene: TRBV30; D gene: NA; J gene: TRBJ1-5; clone size: many; CDR3 DNA: TGTGCCTGGAGTGTAGGGAATCAGCCCCAGCATTTT; CDR3 protein: CAWSVGNQPQHF
V gene: TRBV7-8; D gene: NA; J gene: TRBJ1-2; clone size: NA; CDR3 DNA: TGTGCCAGCAGCTTAGAATCTTATGGCTACACCTTC; CDR3 protein: CASSLESYGYTF
V gene: TRBV7-6; D gene: TRBD2; J gene: TRBJ2-1; clone size: NA; CDR3 DNA: TGTGCCAGCAGCTTAATGCGGCGGGAGGGTACCTACAATGAGCAGTTCTTC; CDR3 protein: CASSLMRREGTYNEQFF
V gene: TRBV29-1; D gene: NA; J gene: TRBJ1-4; clone size: many; CDR3 DNA: TGCAGCGTTGCACAGGGAAGGGAAAAACTGTTTTTT; CDR3 protein: CSVAQGREKLFF
V gene: TRBV24-1; D gene: TRBD1; J gene: TRBJ2-2; clone size: few; CDR3 DNA: TGTGCCACCAGTGACCCGACCAGGGGGCTCACCGGGGAGCTGTTTTTT; CDR3 protein: CATSDPTRGLTGELFF
V gene: TRBV10-2; D gene: TRBD1; J gene: TRBJ1-2; clone size: many; CDR3 DNA: TGCGCCAGCAGTACTACAGGGGGTGTCTATGGCTACACCTTC; CDR3 protein: CASSTTGGVYGYTF
V gene: TRBV5-4; D gene: NA; J gene: TRBJ1-1; clone size: NA; CDR3 DNA: TGTGCCAGCAGCTTGGGAGGAGCGGGGGGGGCGCTGAACACTGAAGCTTTCTTT; CDR3 protein: CASSLGGAGGALNTEAFF
V gene: TRBV27; D gene: NA; J gene: TRBJ2-7; clone size: NA; CDR3 DNA: TGTGCCAGCAGCCCAGGGTCCCGGGAGCAGTACTTC; CDR3 protein: CASSPGSREQYF
V gene: TRBV9; D gene: NA; J gene: TRBJ2-5; clone size: few; CDR3 DNA: TGTGTCAGCAGCCAAGACTGGACCCAAGAGACCCAGTACTTC; CDR3 protein: CVSSQDWTQETQYF
V gene: TRBV11-3; D gene: TRBD2; J gene: TRBJ2-1; clone size: few; CDR3 DNA: TGTGCCAGCGCCTGGGGGGGGAGCTCCTACAATGAGCAGTTCTTC; CDR3 protein: CASAWGGSSYNEQFF
V gene: TRBV28; D gene: TRBD1; J gene: TRBJ1-5; clone size: NA; CDR3 DNA: TGTGCCAGCAGTGGGGACAGTCTCAATCAGCCCCAGCATTTT; CDR3 protein: CASSGDSLNQPQHF
V gene: TRBV12-3/TRBV12-4; D gene: NA; J gene: TRBJ2-5; clone size: many; CDR3 DNA: TGTGCCAGCAGTTCCACAGGCGCCTGGAACCAAGAGACCCAGTACTTC; CDR3 protein: CASSSTGAWNQETQYF
V gene: TRBV12-3/TRBV12-4; D gene: TRBD1; J gene: TRBJ2-1; clone size: few; CDR3 DNA: TGTGCCAGCAGTTGGAACAGGGGGCGCGGGAATGAGCAGTTCTTC; CDR3 protein: CASSWNRGRGNEQFF
V gene: TRBV18; D gene: TRBD2; J gene: TRBJ2-5; clone size: NA; CDR3 DNA: TGTGCCAGCTCACAACCGGGACTATCGACGGAGACCCAGTACTTC; CDR3 protein: CASSQPGLSTETQYF
V gene: TRBV30; D gene: TRBD1; J gene: TRBJ2-5; clone size: NA; CDR3 DNA: TGTGCCTGGAGCTTCGGGACAGGGAAAGAGACCCAGTACTTC; CDR3 protein: CAWSFGTGKETQYF
V gene: TRBV7-9; D gene: TRBD2; J gene: TRBJ2-7; clone size: many; CDR3 DNA: TGTGCCAGCAGCCCGGGACTAGCGGGAGAGACCTACGAGCAGTACTTC; CDR3 protein: CASSPGLAGETYEQYF
V gene: TRBV24-1; D gene: NA; J gene: TRBJ2-6; clone size: NA; CDR3 DNA: TGTGCCACCAAGGGGAGCTCTGGGGCCAACGTCCTGACTTTC; CDR3 protein: CATKGSSGANVLTF
V gene: TRBV6-2/TRBV6-3; D gene: NA; J gene: TRBJ2-1; clone size: NA; CDR3 DNA: TGTGCCAGCGTGGGATGGGAGCAGTTCTTC; CDR3 protein: CASVGWEQFF
V gene: TRBV28; D gene: NA; J gene: TRBJ2-7; clone size: few; CDR3 DNA: TGTGCCAGCAAACCGCGAGGGACATCAGCCTACGAGCAGTACTTC; CDR3 protein: CASKPRGTSAYEQYF
V gene: TRBV7-2; D gene: NA; J gene: TRBJ2-7; clone size: many; CDR3 DNA: TGTGCCAGCAGCTTACTATTCGGTGGCGGGGTGCCCTACGAGCAGTACTTC; CDR3 protein: CASSLLFGGGVPYEQYF
V gene: TRBV10-3; D gene: NA; J gene: TRBJ2-1; clone size: few; CDR3 DNA: TGTGCCATCAAAGAACCCGGGACATACAATGAGCAGTTCTTC; CDR3 protein: CAIKEPGTYNEQFF
V gene: TRBV28; D gene: NA; J gene: TRBJ1-2; clone size: many; CDR3 DNA: TGTGCCAGCAGTCCCCGGGGAATATACGTGGGTGCGGGAGGCTACACCTTC; CDR3 protein: CASSPRGIYVGAGGYTF
V gene: TRBV18; D gene: NA; J gene: TRBJ1-2; clone size: NA; CDR3 DNA: TGTGCCAGCTCACCCGATCGAGGGGATGGCTACACCTTC; CDR3 protein: CASSPDRGDGYTF
V gene: TRBV19; D gene: NA; J gene: TRBJ2-3; clone size: few; CDR3 DNA: TGTGCCACGTCTTTTGGAGATACGCAGTATTTT; CDR3 protein: CATSFGDTQYF
V gene: TRBV2; D gene: TRBD2; J gene: TRBJ2-7; clone size: many; CDR3 DNA: TGTGCCAGCAGTCTAGCGGGAGCAGACCCCGGTCGCTTC; CDR3 protein: CASSLAGADPGRF
V gene: TRBV18; D gene: NA; J gene: TRBJ1-5; clone size: many; CDR3 DNA: TGTGCCAGCTCACCCCAAGACAATCAGCCCCAGCATTTT; CDR3 protein: CASSPQDNQPQHF
V gene: TRBV6-6; D gene: NA; J gene: TRBJ1-2; clone size: few; CDR3 DNA: TGTGCCAGCAGTTACTCGATGGGTTTAGACTATGGCTACACCTTC; CDR3 protein: CASSYSMGLDYGYTF
V gene: TRBV9; D gene: NA; J gene: TRBJ2-5; clone size: many; CDR3 DNA: TGTGCCAGCAGCGTAGGTAGGGGAGAGCAAGAGACCCAGTACTTC; CDR3 protein: CASSVGRGEQETQYF
V gene: TRBV3-1; D gene: TRBD2; J gene: TRBJ2-2; clone size: few; CDR3 DNA: TGTGCCAGCAGCCAAGAGGGACTAACAGGGGAGCTGTTTTTT; CDR3 protein: CASSQEGLTGELFF
V gene: TRBV12-3/TRBV12-4; D gene: NA; J gene: TRBJ1-4; clone size: many; CDR3 DNA: TGTGCCAGCAAACCCCCCAGGCGATTTCCGATTAATGAAAAACTGTTTTTT; CDR3 protein: CASKPPRRFPINEKLFF
V gene: TRBV7-9; D gene: TRBD2; J gene: TRBJ2-7; clone size: few; CDR3 DNA: TGTGCCAGCAGCTTAGGGGTGGGGACTAGCCCCTACGAGCAGTACTTC; CDR3 protein: CASSLGVGTSPYEQYF
V gene: TRBV7-3; D gene: TRBD1; J gene: TRBJ2-3; clone size: few; CDR3 DNA: TGTGCCAGCAGCTTAATGCGACAGGGAGATACGCAGTATTTT; CDR3 protein: CASSLMRQGDTQYF
V gene: TRBV7-9; D gene: TRBD2; J gene: TRBJ2-1; clone size: many; CDR3 DNA: TGTGCCAGCAGCTCTAGCCTGGGGGTCGGCGGGAGGGATGCCTACAATGAGCAGTTCTTC; CDR3 protein: CASSSSLGVGGRDAYNEQFF
V gene: TRBV5-1; D gene: NA; J gene: TRBJ2-7; clone size: NA; CDR3 DNA: TGCGCCAGCAGCCAACACAAACGAGGGGCAATCTACGAGCAGTACTTC; CDR3 protein: CASSQHKRGAIYEQYF
V gene: TRBV12-3/TRBV12-4; D gene: NA; J gene: TRBJ2-2; clone size: many; CDR3 DNA: TGTGCCAGCAGCCGAGAGGGGGACCCGAACACCGGGGAGCTGTTTTTT; CDR3 protein: CASSREGDPNTGELFF
V gene: TRBV30; D gene: NA; J gene: TRBJ2-7; clone size: many; CDR3 DNA: TGTGCCTGGAGTATCACGGGGCTCGAGCAGTACTTC; CDR3 protein: CAWSITGLEQYF
V gene: TRBV20-1; D gene: NA; J gene: TRBJ2-3; clone size: many; CDR3 DNA: TGCAGTGCTAGAGGGAGCGGAGGCACAGATACGCAGTATTTT; CDR3 protein: CSARGSGGTDTQYF
V gene: TRBV7-2; D gene: NA; J gene: TRBJ1-2; clone size: many; CDR3 DNA: TGTGCCAGCAGCTTAGGGCGACAGACAAACTATGGCTACACCTTC; CDR3 protein: CASSLGRQTNYGYTF
V gene: TRBV24-1; D gene: NA; J gene: TRBJ2-2; clone size: many; CDR3 DNA: TGTGCCACCAGTGTTGGCGGGACCACCGGGGAGCTGTTTTTT; CDR3 protein: CATSVGGTTGELFF
V gene: TRBV5-1; D gene: NA; J gene: TRBJ2-3; clone size: NA; CDR3 DNA: TGCGCCAGCAGCTTCGATATAGATACGCAGTATTTT; CDR3 protein: CASSFDIDTQYF
V gene: TRBV5-6; D gene: NA; J gene: TRBJ2-7; clone size: NA; CDR3 DNA: TGTGCCAGCAGCGGCTACGAGGGCAGCTACGAGCAGTACTTC; CDR3 protein: CASSGYEGSYEQYF
V gene: TRBV6-1; D gene: NA; J gene: TRBJ1-5; clone size: NA; CDR3 DNA: TGTGCCAGCCGGGACTTGTTCTTTCAGCCCCAGCATTTT; CDR3 protein: CASRDLFFQPQHF
V gene: TRBV14; D gene: NA; J gene: TRBJ2-7; clone size: many; CDR3 DNA: TGTGCCAGCAGCCAAGATAGCATCGAGCAGTACTTC; CDR3 protein: CASSQDSIEQYF
V gene: TRBV20-1; D gene: TRBD1; J gene: TRBJ1-2; clone size: NA; CDR3 DNA: TGCAGTGCCCCTCGACAGGGGGAGTGGTATGGCTACACCTTC; CDR3 protein: CSAPRQGEWYGYTF
V gene: TRBV5-1; D gene: NA; J gene: TRBJ2-1; clone size: NA; CDR3 DNA: TGCGCCAGCAGCTCCAGGGGACCTAAGGAGCAGTTCTTC; CDR3 protein: CASSSRGPKEQFF
V gene: TRBV29-1; D gene: NA; J gene: TRBJ2-3; clone size: many; CDR3 DNA: TGCAGCGGCCACAGAAACACAGATACGCAGTATTTT; CDR3 protein: CSGHRNTDTQYF
V gene: TRBV2; D gene: TRBD2; J gene: TRBJ2-1; clone size: many; CDR3 DNA: TGTGCCAGCAGCCCCCCGGCGGGAGCATCCTACAATGAGCAGTTCTTC; CDR3 protein: CASSPPAGASYNEQFF
V gene: TRBV12-3/TRBV12-4; D gene: TRBD2; J gene: TRBJ2-3; clone size: NA; CDR3 DNA: TGTGCCAGCAGTTTAGCGGGAGGGCGAGCAGATACGCAGTATTTT; CDR3 protein: CASSLAGGRADTQYF
V gene: TRBV5-1; D gene: NA; J gene: TRBJ2-7; clone size: many; CDR3 DNA: TGCGCCAGCAGCTTGGAGGGTGTCACCTACGAGCAGTACTTC; CDR3 protein: CASSLEGVTYEQYF
V gene: TRBV29-1; D gene: NA; J gene: TRBJ2-5; clone size: NA; CDR3 DNA: TGCAGCGTTGTGGAGGGCTCGGAGACCCAGTACTTC; CDR3 protein: CSVVEGSETQYF
V gene: TRBV12-3/TRBV12-4; D gene: NA; J gene: TRBJ2-3; clone size: many; CDR3 DNA: TGTGCCAGCAGTTTAGAGGATGGTACGCAGTATTTT; CDR3 protein: CASSLEDGTQYF
V gene: TRBV20-1; D gene: NA; J gene: TRBJ1-5; clone size: few; CDR3 DNA: TGCAGTGCTAGAGGGCCCACAGCGCGGGGCCCCAATCAGCCCCAGCATTTT; CDR3 protein: CSARGPTARGPNQPQHF
V gene: TRBV6-5; D gene: TRBD2; J gene: TRBJ2-3; clone size: many; CDR3 DNA: TGTGCCAGCAGTTACTCAGGCGGGAGGAGAGATACGCAGTATTTT; CDR3 protein: CASSYSGGRRDTQYF
V gene: TRBV2; D gene: NA; J gene: TRBJ1-1; clone size: many; CDR3 DNA: TGTGCCACCCATCGAATGGGGAACACTGAAGCTTTCTTT; CDR3 protein: CATHRMGNTEAFF
V gene: TRBV12-3/TRBV12-4; D gene: TRBD2; J gene: TRBJ2-1; clone size: few; CDR3 DNA: TGTGCCAGCAGTCCCCATAGCGGGAAAGGAAACAATGAGCAGTTCTTC; CDR3 protein: CASSPHSGKGNNEQFF